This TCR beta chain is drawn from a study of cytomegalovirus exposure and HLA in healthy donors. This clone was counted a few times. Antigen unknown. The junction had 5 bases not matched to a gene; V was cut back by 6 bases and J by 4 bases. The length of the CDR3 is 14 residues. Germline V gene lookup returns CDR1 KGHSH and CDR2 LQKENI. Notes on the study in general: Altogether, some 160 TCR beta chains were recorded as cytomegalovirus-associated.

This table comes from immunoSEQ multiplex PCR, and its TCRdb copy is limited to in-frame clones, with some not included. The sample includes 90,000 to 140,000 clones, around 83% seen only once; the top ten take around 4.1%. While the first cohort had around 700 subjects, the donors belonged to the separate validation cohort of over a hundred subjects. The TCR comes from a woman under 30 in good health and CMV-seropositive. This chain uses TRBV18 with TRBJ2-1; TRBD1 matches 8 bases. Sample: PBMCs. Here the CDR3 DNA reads TGTGCCAGCTCCCAGGGGGCCCTGTACAATGAGCAGTTCTTC. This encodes CASSQGALYNEQFF.